This T cell receptor beta chain comes out of a study of a mutant IDH1 vaccine in newly diagnosed glioma. About this clone itself: The antigen remains unidentified.

Time point indicated: week 35, safety follow-up. Topical imiquimod was applied with each vaccine dose, which held 300 ug of mutant IDH1 20-mer peptide. Repertoires were generated with immunoSEQ multiplex PCR, while TCRdb's copy carries only in-frame clones and drops some. Of about 72,000 clones in the sample, roughly 83% were seen once. The CDR3 runs to 16 residues. The germline V gene has CDR1 SGHVS and CDR2 FQNEAQ. V was cut by 5 bases and J by 0 bases, with 16 bases left in between. The J gene is TRBJ1-1, the V gene TRBV7-8, with D perhaps TRBD1 (6 bases). The sequences come from PBMCs, collected from a glioma patient whose treatment included an IDH1 peptide vaccine. The source is a man between 18 and 35 years old with glioma. This CDR3 reads CASSAPRWGLNTEAFF. The DNA of the CDR3 is TGTGCCAGCAGCGCACCTCGTTGGGGGCTGAACACTGAAGCTTTCTTT. The variable domain in full, completed from reference TRBV7-8 and TRBJ1-1, reads GAGVSQSPRYKVAKRGQDVALRCDPISGHVSLFWYQQALGQGPEFLTYFQNEAQLDKSGLPSDRFFAERPEGSVSTLKIQRTQQEDSAVYLCASSAPRWGLNTEAFFGQGTRLTVV.